The present T cell receptor (beta chain) was sequenced within a study of cytomegalovirus exposure and HLA in healthy donors. General study results and limits: Common viral pathogens seemed, in a later analysis, to connect with several of the most significant clusters.

Primers: 60 Vbeta forward and 13 Jbeta reverse. Clones were sequenced by immunoSEQ multiplex PCR, and TCRdb holds only the in-frame ones, with some missing. The table has over 150,000 clones, about 71% seen once. As for this clone: The antigen is not known.

The source is a man aged 45-65 years in good health and CMV-seronegative. The sequencing input was PBMCs.

The CDR3 is CASSVGASTMNTEAFF. The CDR3 nucleotides are TGTGCCAGCAGCGTAGGGGCCAGTACCATGAACACTGAAGCTTTCTTT. This chain connects TRBV9 to TRBJ1-1; D is unresolved. CDR1 is SGDLS and CDR2 is YYNGEE in the germline V gene. V was pared by 0 bases and J by 0 bases, with 12 bases between. There are 16 residues in the CDR3.